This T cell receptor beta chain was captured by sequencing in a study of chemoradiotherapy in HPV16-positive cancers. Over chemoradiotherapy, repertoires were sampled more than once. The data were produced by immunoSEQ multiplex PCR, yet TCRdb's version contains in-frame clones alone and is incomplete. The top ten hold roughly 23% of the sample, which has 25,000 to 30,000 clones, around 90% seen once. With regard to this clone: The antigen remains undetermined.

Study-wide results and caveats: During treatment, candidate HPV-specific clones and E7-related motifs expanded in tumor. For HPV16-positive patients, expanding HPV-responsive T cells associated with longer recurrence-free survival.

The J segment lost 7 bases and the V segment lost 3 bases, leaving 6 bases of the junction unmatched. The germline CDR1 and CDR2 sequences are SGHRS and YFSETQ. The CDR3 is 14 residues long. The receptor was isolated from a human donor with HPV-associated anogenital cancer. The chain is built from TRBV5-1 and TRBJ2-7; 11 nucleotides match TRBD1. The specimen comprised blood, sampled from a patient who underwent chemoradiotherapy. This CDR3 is CASSWTGGSEEQYF. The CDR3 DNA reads TGCGCCAGCAGCTGGACAGGGGGCTCGGAGGAGCAGTACTTC.